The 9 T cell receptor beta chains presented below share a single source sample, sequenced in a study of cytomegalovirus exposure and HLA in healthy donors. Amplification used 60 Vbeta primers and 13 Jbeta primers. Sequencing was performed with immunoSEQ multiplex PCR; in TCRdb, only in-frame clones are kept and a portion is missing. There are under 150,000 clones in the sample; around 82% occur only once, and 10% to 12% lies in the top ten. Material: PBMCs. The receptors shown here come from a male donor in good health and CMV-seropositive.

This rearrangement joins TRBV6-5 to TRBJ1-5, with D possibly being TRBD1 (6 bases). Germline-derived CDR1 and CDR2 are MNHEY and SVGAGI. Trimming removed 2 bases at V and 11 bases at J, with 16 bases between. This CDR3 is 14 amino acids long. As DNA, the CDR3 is TGTGCCAGCAGTTACATTCGGGGGGCTAACTCCCAGCATTTT. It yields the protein CASSYIRGANSQHF.

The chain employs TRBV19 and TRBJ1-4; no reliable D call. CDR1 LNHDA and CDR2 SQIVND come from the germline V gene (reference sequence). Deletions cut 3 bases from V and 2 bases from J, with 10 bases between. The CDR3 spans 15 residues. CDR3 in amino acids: CASSIRGGTNEKLFF. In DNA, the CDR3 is TGTGCCAGTAGTATCCGGGGAGGGACTAATGAAAAACTGTTTTTT.

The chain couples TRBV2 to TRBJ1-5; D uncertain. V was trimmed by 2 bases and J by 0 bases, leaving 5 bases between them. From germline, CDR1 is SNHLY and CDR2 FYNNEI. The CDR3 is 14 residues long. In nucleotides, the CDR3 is TGTGCCAGCAGTGAACTCCTTAGCAATCAGCCCCAGCATTTT. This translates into CASSELLSNQPQHF.

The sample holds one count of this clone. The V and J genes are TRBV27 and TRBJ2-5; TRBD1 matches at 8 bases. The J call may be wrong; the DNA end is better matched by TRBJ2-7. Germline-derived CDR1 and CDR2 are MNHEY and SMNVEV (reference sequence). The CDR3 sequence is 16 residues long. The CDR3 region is CASSLTGVAGPYEQYF. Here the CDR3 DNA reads TGTGCCAGCAGTTTGACAGGGGTCGCCGGACCCTACGAGCAGTACTTC.

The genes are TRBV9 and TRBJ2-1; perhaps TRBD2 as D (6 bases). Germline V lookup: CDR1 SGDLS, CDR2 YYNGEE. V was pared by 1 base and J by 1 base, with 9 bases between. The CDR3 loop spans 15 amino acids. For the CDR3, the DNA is TGTGCCAGCAGCGTAACCGGAGGGTCCTACAATGAGCAGTTCTTC. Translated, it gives CASSVTGGSYNEQFF. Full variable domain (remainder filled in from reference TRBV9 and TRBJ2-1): DSGVTQTPKHLITATGQRVTLRCSPRSGDLSVYWYQQSLDQGLQFLIQYYNGEERAKGNILERFSAQQFPDLHSELNLSSLELGDSALYFCASSVTGGSYNEQFFGPGTRLTVL.

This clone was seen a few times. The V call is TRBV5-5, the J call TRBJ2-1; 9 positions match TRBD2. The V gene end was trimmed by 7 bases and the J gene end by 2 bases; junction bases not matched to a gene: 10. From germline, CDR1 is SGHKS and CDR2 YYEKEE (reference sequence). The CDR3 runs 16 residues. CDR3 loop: CASGGEREAAYNEQFF. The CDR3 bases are TGTGCCAGCGGGGGGGAGCGGGAGGCCGCCTACAATGAGCAGTTCTTC.

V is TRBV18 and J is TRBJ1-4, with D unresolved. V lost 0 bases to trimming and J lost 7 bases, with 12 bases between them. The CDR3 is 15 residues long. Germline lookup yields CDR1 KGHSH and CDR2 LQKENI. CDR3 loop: CASSPPEAAGEKLFF. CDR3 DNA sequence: TGTGCCAGCTCACCACCGGAGGCCGCGGGTGAAAAACTGTTTTTT.

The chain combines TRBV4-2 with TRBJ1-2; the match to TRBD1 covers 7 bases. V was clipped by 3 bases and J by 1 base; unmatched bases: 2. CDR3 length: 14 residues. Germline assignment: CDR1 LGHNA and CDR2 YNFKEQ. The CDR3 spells CASSHTGVNYGYTF. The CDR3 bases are TGTGCCAGCAGCCATACAGGGGTTAACTATGGCTACACCTTC.

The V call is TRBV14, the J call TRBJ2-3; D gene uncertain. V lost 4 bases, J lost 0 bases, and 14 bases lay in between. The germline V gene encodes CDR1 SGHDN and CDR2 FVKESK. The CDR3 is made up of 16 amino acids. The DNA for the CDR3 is TGTGCCAGCAGCCCTCGACAAGTTCTTAGCACAGATACGCAGTATTTT. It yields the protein CASSPRQVLSTDTQYF.